The TCR beta chain under discussion was sequenced for a study of OX40 agonist ivuxolimab in advanced cancers. General study findings and limits: Compared with CD4+, CD8+ T cells on average had more expanded clones. The work left the antigen specificity of expanded peripheral T cells undetermined. At 0.1 to 3.0 mg/kg and by week 6, clonal expansion occurred in CD4+ and CD8+ blood T cells.

With regard to this clone: Its target is unknown.

The repertoire was sequenced with immunoSEQ multiplex PCR; TCRdb's copy has only in-frame clones and lacks some. Of some 90,000 clones listed, roughly 93% are singletons. The germline V and J ends were trimmed by 1 base and 0 bases, with 5 bases remaining between them. The CDR3 consists of 15 residues. The germline V gene has CDR1 SGHNT and CDR2 YYREEE (reference sequence). The chain is built from TRBV5-4 and TRBJ2-6, with D uncertain. The specimen was CD4+ or CD8+ T cells sorted from blood, collected in a trial of the OX40 agonist ivuxolimab. The sequence came from an adult with an advanced solid tumor such as melanoma, head and neck, liver or kidney cancer. The CDR3 sequence: CASSLSASGANVLTF. CDR3 bases: TGTGCCAGCAGCTTGAGTGCCTCTGGGGCCAACGTCCTGACTTTC.